This T cell receptor beta chain was obtained from a study of blood T cell repertoires in COVID-19. Study background: T cells, B-cell-depleted T cells, or PBMCs supplied cDNA or gDNA.

Per the authors' pipeline: Amplification with reference gene primers provided the estimates of nucleated cell counts. TCRdb keeps only in-frame clones here, not all; method: immunoSEQ multiplex PCR. The V and J calls and clone size are taken from that table; D and trimming were inferred from the DNA. The data hold about 81,000 clones, with roughly 75% observed a single time. From germline, CDR1 is MDHEN and CDR2 SYDVKM. V lost 6 bases, J lost 4 bases, and 10 bases stayed unmatched. The CDR3 totals 15 residues. The genes are TRBV28 and TRBJ1-2; TRBD1 agrees at 8 bases. This clonotype originated in a woman in her 50s with acute or convalescent COVID-19. The sequenced material came from peripheral blood. This CDR3 reads CASSTIGQGSYGYTF. The CDR3 nucleotides are TGTGCCAGCAGCACCATTGGACAGGGTAGCTATGGCTACACCTTC.